This T cell receptor beta chain was found in a study of control samples from healthy donors and cancer patients. Generated by immunoSEQ multiplex PCR, the TCRdb table keeps only in-frame clones and is missing some. The data show about 110,000 clones, around 80% seen once. The J segment lost 1 base and the V segment lost 2 bases, leaving 6 bases of the junction unmatched. Germline CDR1 reads ENHRY; CDR2 reads SYGVKD. The CDR3 contains 16 residues. The chain carries TRBV10-3 and TRBJ2-5; 8 bases are a match to TRBD2. The clonotype originates from a man between 18 and 29 years old in good health. Sequencing was done on a sample of blood. CDR3 coding DNA: TGTGCCATCAGTGAGGGAACCGGGGGGGCCCAAGAGACCCAGTACTTC. Translated: CAISEGTGGAQETQYF.